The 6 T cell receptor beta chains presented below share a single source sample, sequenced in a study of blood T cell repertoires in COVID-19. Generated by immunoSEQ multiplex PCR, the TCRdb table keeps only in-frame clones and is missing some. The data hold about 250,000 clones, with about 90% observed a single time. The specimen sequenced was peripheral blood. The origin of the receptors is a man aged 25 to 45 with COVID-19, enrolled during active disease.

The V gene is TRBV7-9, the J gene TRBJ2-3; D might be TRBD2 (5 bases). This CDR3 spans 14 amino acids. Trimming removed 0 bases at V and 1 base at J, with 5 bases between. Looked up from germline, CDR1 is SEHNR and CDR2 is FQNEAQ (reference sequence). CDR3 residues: CASSLAGGTDTQYF. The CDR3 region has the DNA TGTGCCAGCAGCTTAGCCGGGGGCACAGATACGCAGTATTTT.

The CDR3 here is CASSYLRDSSYEQYF. CDR3 nucleotide sequence: TGTGCCAGCAGTTACCTCCGGGACAGCTCCTACGAGCAGTACTTC. The chain links TRBV6-5 to TRBJ2-7; TRBD1 matches at 7 bases. Germline CDR1 and CDR2: MNHEY and SVGAGI. This CDR3 is built from 15 residues. V lost 2 bases to trimming and J lost 0 bases; unmatched junction nucleotides: 4.

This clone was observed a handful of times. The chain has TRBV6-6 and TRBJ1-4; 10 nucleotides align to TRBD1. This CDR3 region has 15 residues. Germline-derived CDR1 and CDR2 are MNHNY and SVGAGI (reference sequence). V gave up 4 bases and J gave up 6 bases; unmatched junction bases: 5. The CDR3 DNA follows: TGTGCCAGCAGTTTCCGGACAGGGGGTGATGAAAAACTGTTTTTT. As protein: CASSFRTGGDEKLFF.

The CDR3 coding sequence is TGCAGCGGTGGACAGGGGGCCAGTCCGTCCTACAATGAGCAGTTCTTC. It specifies CSGGQGASPSYNEQFF. J is TRBJ2-1 and V is TRBV29-1; 11 bases are shared with TRBD1. This CDR3 spans 16 amino acids. Germline V lookup: CDR1 SQVTM, CDR2 ANQGSEA. V shed 7 bases, J shed 1 base, and the junction held 9 bases outside the gene matches.

CDR3 amino acids: CASSSGGGVINTQYF. The CDR3 DNA follows: TGTGCCAGCAGTTCCGGAGGGGGGGTAATAAATACGCAGTATTTT. The chain joins TRBV27 to TRBJ2-3; D might be TRBD2 (7 bases). The V gene lost 4 bases and the J gene lost 7 bases, with 18 bases spanning the gap. The CDR3 extends over 15 amino acids. Germline V CDR1 and CDR2: MNHEY, SMNVEV (reference sequence).

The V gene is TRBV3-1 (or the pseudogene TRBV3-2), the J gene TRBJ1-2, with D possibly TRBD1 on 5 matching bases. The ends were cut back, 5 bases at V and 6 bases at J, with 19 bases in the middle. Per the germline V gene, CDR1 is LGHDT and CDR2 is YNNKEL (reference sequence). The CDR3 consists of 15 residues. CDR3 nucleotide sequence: TGTGCCAGCAGCTACCAAGGGAGGACAAATAATGGCTACACCTTC. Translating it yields CASSYQGRTNNGYTF.